This T cell receptor (beta chain) was documented in a study of blood T cell repertoires in COVID-19. About the study: The United States, Italy and Spain supplied acute and convalescent COVID-19 samples. Sample material is recorded as cDNA or gDNA derived from T cells, B-cell-depleted T cells, or PBMCs.

Original analysis: Counts of nucleated cells, estimated from reference gene primer amplification, were obtained. Here immunoSEQ multiplex PCR was the method, and the copy in TCRdb shows in-frame clones only, minus some. V and J calls and clone size are as listed in that table; D and trimming were resolved from the DNA. The sample holds under 25,000 clones; around 80% are singletons and the top ten take under 75%. In this sample, this clone turned up once. The CDR3 extends over 16 amino acids. CDR1 and CDR2 (germline): MNHEY, SVGEGT. Trimming cost V 2 bases and J 4 bases; bases outside gene matches: 4.

This chain connects TRBV6-2 or TRBV6-3 to TRBJ2-2; TRBD2 aligns across 10 bases. The receptor's source is a woman aged 80 or older with acute or convalescent COVID-19. The material sequenced was peripheral blood. DNA for the CDR3: TGTGCCAGCAGTTACCCTAGGACTAGCGGCACCGGGGAGCTGTTTTTT. Protein: CASSYPRTSGTGELFF.